This T cell receptor beta chain is from a study of blood T cell repertoires in COVID-19. At the level of the study: Material from acute and convalescent COVID-19 was sourced from the United States, Italy and Spain.

Authors' methods: By means of reference gene primer amplification, nucleated cell counts were estimated. The data were produced by immunoSEQ multiplex PCR, yet TCRdb's version contains in-frame clones alone and is incomplete. V and J calls and clone size are given by that table; D and trimming were obtained from the DNA. The sample yields more than 200,000 clones, 84% seen once. This receptor was identified in a woman aged 80 or over with COVID-19, enrolled during active disease. What was sequenced was peripheral blood.

The CDR3: CASSRGAGPAATGELFF. CDR3 bases: TGCGCCAGCAGCCGAGGGGCGGGGCCCGCGGCCACCGGGGAGCTGTTTTTT. V gene TRBV5-1 combines with J gene TRBJ2-2; a possible D gene is TRBD2 (6 bases). The length of the CDR3 is 17 residues. In germline, CDR1 is SGHRS, CDR2 YFSETQ. Trimming cost V 4 bases and J 4 bases, with 20 bases left between them.